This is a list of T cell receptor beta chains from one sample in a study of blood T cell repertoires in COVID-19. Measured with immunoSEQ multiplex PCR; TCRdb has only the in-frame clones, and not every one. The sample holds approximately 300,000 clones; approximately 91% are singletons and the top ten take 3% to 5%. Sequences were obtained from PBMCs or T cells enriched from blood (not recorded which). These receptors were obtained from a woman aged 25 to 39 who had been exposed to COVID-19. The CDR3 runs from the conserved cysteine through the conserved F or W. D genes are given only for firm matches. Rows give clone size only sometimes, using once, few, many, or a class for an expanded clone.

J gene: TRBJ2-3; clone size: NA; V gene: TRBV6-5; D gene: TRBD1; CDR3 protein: CASSWTGTTTDTQYF; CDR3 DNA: TGTGCCAGCAGTTGGACAGGTACCACAACGGATACGCAGTATTTT
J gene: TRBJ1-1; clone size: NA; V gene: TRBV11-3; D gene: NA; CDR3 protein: CASSLDRNTEAFF; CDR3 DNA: TGTGCCAGCAGCTTAGATCGGAACACTGAAGCTTTCTTT
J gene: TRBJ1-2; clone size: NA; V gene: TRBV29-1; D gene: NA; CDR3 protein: CSAPGTNYGYTF; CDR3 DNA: TGCAGCGCCCCGGGAACTAACTATGGCTACACCTTC
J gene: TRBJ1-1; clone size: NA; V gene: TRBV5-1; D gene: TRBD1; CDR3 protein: CASSLQGALTEAFF; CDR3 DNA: TGCGCCAGCTCCCTCCAGGGGGCTTTAACTGAAGCTTTCTTT
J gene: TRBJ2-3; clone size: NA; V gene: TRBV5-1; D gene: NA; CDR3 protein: CASGRGYTDTQYF; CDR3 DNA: TGCGCCAGCGGCCGGGGGTACACAGATACGCAGTATTTT
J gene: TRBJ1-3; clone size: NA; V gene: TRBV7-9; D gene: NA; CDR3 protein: CASIQQGSGNTIYF; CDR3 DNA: TGTGCCAGCATCCAACAGGGATCTGGAAACACCATATATTTT
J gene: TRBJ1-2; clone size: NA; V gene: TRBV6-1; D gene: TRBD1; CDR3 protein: CASSEGTAINYGYTF; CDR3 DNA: TGTGCCAGCAGTGAGGGGACAGCTATCAACTATGGCTACACCTTC
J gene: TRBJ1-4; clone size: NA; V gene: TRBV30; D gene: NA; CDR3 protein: CAWSTQRWTLSNEKLFF; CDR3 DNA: TGTGCCTGGAGTACCCAACGGTGGACACTATCTAATGAAAAACTGTTTTTT
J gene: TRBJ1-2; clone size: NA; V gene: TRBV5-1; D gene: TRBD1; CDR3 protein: CASSLAEGGNGYTF; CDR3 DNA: TGCGCCAGCAGCTTGGCAGAAGGGGGCAATGGCTACACCTTC
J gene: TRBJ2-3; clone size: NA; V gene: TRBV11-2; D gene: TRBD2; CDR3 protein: CASSRGLAGGATDTQYF; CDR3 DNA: TGTGCCAGCAGCAGGGGACTAGCGGGGGGGGCGACAGATACGCAGTATTTT
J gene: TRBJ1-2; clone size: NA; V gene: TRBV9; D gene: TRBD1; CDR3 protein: CASSPRDRTHYGYTF; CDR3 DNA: TGTGCCAGCAGCCCAAGGGACAGGACCCACTATGGCTACACCTTC
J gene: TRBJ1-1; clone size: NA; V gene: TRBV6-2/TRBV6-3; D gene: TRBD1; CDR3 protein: CASSYQGGYTEAFF; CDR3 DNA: TGTGCCAGCAGTTACCAGGGGGGCTACACTGAAGCTTTCTTT
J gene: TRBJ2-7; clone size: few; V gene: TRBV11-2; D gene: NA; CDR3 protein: CASSLSWGLYEQYF; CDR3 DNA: TGTGCCAGCAGCTTATCTTGGGGCCTATACGAGCAGTACTTC
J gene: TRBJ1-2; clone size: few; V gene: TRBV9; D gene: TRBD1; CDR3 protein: CASSGQGATFGYTF; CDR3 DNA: TGTGCCAGCAGCGGACAGGGGGCTACGTTTGGCTACACCTTC
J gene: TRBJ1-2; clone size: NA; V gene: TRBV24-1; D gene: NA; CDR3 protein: CATSGRGGYTF; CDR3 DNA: TGTGCCACCAGTGGGAGGGGTGGCTACACCTTC
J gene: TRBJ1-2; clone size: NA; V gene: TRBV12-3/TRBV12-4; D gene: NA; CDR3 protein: CASSQTGYGYTF; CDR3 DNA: TGTGCCAGCAGCCAAACAGGGTATGGCTACACCTTC
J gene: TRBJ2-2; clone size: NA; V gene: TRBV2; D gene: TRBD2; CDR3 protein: CASSVGGASGELFF; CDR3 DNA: TGTGCCAGCAGTGTCGGGGGGGCCTCCGGGGAGCTGTTTTTT
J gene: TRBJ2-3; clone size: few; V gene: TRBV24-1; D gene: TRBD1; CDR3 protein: CATRQGGTQYF; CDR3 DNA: TGTGCCACTCGACAGGGGGGTACGCAGTATTTT
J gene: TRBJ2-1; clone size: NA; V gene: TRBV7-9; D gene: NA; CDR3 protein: CASSSRSGWFLSEQFF; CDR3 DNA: TGTGCCAGCAGCTCGCGGTCGGGGTGGTTTTTGAGTGAGCAGTTCTTC
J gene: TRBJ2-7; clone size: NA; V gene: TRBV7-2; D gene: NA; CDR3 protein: CASSPQPAGPEQYF; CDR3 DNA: TGTGCCAGCAGCCCCCAGCCTGCGGGGCCCGAGCAGTACTTC
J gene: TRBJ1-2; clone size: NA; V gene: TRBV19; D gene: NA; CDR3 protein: CASSPRTVFYSVPPYTF; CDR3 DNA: TGTGCCAGTAGTCCGAGGACAGTCTTCTATTCGGTCCCACCTTACACCTTC
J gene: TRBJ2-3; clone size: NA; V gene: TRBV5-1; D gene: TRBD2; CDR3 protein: CASSLALAVITDTQYF; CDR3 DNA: TGCGCCAGCAGCTTGGCTCTAGCGGTGATCACAGATACGCAGTATTTT
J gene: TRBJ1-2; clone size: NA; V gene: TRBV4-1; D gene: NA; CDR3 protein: CASSQLPRGPNYGYTF; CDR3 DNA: TGCGCCAGCAGCCAACTTCCCAGGGGTCCTAACTATGGCTACACCTTC
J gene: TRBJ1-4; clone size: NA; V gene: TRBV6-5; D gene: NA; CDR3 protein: CASSYAGLLFF; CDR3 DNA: TGTGCCAGCAGTTACGCAGGGCTCCTGTTTTTT
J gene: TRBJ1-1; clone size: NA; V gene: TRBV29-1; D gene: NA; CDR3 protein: CSVVRGSANTEAFF; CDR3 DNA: TGCAGCGTTGTAAGGGGGTCGGCGAACACTGAAGCTTTCTTT
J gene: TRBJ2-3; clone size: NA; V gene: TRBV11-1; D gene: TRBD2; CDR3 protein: CASSFGLAGTDTQYF; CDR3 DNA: TGTGCCAGCAGCTTTGGACTAGCGGGCACAGATACGCAGTATTTT
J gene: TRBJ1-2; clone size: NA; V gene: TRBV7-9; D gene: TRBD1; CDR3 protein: CASSLAGTEVYGYTF; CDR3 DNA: TGTGCCAGCAGCTTAGCTGGGACAGAAGTCTATGGCTACACCTTC
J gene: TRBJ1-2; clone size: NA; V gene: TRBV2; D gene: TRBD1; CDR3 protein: CASSPGQTYGYTF; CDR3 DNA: TGTGCCAGCAGCCCGGGACAGACTTATGGCTACACCTTC
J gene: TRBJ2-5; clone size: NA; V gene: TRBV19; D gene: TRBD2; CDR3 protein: CASSQSGGSVLETQYF; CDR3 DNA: TGTGCCAGTAGTCAATCGGGGGGGTCCGTATTAGAGACCCAGTACTTC
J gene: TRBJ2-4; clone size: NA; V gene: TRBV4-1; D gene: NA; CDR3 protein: CASSQGAADIQYF; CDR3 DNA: TGCGCCAGCAGCCAAGGGGCAGCGGACATTCAGTACTTC
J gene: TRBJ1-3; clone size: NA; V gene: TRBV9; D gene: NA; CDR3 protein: CASSPRLQGSYSGNTIYF; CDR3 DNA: TGTGCCAGCAGCCCCCGACTGCAGGGTTCCTACTCTGGAAACACCATATATTTT
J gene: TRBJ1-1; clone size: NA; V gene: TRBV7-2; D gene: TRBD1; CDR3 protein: CASSFVRGPSEAFF; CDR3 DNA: TGTGCCAGCAGCTTTGTCAGGGGGCCGAGCGAAGCTTTCTTT
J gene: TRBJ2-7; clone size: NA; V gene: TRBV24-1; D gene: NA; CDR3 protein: CATSEPGCYEQYF; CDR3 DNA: TGTGCCACCAGTGAGCCAGGGTGCTACGAGCAGTACTTC
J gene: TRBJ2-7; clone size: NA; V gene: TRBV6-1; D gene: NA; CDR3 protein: CASSETPVFYEQYF; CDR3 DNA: TGTGCCAGCAGTGAAACACCTGTTTTTTACGAGCAGTACTTC
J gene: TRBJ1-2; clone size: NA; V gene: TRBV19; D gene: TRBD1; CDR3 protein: CASRGQFYGYTF; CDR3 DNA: TGTGCCAGTAGGGGACAGTTCTATGGCTACACCTTC
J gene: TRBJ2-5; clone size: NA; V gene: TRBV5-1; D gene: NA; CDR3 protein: CASSLRQVQETQYF; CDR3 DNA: TGCGCCAGCAGCCTTAGACAGGTCCAAGAGACCCAGTACTTC
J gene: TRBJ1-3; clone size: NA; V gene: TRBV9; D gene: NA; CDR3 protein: CASSPTGNTIYF; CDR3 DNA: TGTGCCAGCAGCCCAACAGGAAACACCATATATTTT
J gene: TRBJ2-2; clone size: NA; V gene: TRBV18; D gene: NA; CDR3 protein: CASSPPSPVRGAGELFF; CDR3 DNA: TGTGCCAGCTCACCACCATCCCCCGTCAGGGGCGCCGGGGAGCTGTTTTTT
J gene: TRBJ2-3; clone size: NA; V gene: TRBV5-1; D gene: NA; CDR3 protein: CASSLGAGVRTDTQYF; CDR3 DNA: TGCGCCAGCAGCTTGGGAGCGGGCGTGCGCACAGATACGCAGTATTTT
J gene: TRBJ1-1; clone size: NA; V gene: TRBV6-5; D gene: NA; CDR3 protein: CASPNREHTEAFF; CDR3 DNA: TGTGCCAGCCCCAACAGGGAGCACACTGAAGCTTTCTTT
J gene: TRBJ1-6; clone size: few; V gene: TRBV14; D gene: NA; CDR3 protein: CASSQGLWGNSPLHF; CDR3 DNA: TGTGCCAGCAGCCAGGGACTTTGGGGGAATTCACCCCTCCACTTT
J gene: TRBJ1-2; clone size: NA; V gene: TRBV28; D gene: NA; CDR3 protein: CASSLYTQAPEGYTF; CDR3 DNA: TGTGCCAGCAGTTTATATACTCAGGCCCCGGAAGGCTACACCTTC
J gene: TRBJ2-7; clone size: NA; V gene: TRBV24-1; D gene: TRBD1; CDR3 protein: CATSDSRPDRTPYYEQYF; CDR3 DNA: TGTGCCACCAGTGATTCCCGACCGGACAGGACCCCGTACTACGAGCAGTACTTC
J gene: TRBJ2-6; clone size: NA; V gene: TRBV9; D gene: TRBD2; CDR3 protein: CASSPAGGFPSGANVLTF; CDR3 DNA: TGTGCCAGCAGCCCGGCGGGGGGGTTTCCCTCTGGGGCCAACGTCCTGACTTTC
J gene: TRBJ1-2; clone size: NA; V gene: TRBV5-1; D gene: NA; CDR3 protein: CASSLRGTSDYGYTF; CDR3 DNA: TGCGCCAGCAGCTTGCGGGGGACCTCTGACTATGGCTACACCTTC
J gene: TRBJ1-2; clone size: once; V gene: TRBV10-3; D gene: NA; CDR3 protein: CAISNRVSETYGYTF; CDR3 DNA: TGTGCCATCTCCAACAGGGTTTCCGAAACTTATGGCTACACCTTC